The 5 T cell receptor beta chains given below trace back to one sample, sequenced in a study of human T cells and chemical hapten exposure listed by TCRdb under 2021. The time point label on this specimen signifies: patch test 2, 6 weeks after DPC sensitization. The treatment or condition label for this specimen denotes: therapeutic diphenylcyclopropenone sensitization with weekly scalp DPC. The library was produced with RACE. TCRdb records NextSeq 500 as the sequencer. TCRdb reprocessed the public reads (quality trimming at Q25 with fastp, clone calling with MiXCR) and kept in-frame beta chains. Entries that share a CDR3 protein sequence are merged under the most common genes and DNA. The sample has some 96,000 distinct CDR3 sequences on record, about a tenth of them singletons. The ten largest account for approximately 2.2% of the sample. The sequenced sample was whole blood, obtained in connection with sensitization to the hapten diphenylcyclopropenone (DPC). The receptors shown here come from a woman aged 40 to 50 with alopecia areata. Some clones in this sample may be carry-over from other donors' samples.

Many counts were recorded for this clonotype. The CDR3 here is CASKLKTSSNQPQHF. The CDR3 DNA reads as TGTGCCAGCAAACTAAAGACGAGTAGCAATCAGCCCCAGCATTTT. The chain recombines TRBV27 with TRBJ1-5; D call uncertain. The CDR3 consists of 15 residues. Trimming shortened V by 7 bases and J by 0 bases, and 13 bases separated the two germline ends. CDR1 and CDR2 from the germline V gene are MNHEY and SMNVEV (reference sequence).

The table lists this clonotype with a few counts. The rearrangement joins TRBV5-1 to TRBJ2-3, with 10 bases fitting TRBD2. The CDR3 totals 15 residues. Losses at the gene ends were 2 bases for V and 6 bases for J; bases not matched to a gene: 6. Germline V lookup: CDR1 SGHRS, CDR2 YFSETQ. CDR3 DNA: TGCGCCAGCAGCTTTCTAGCGGGAGTACCCGATACGCAGTATTTT. As protein: CASSFLAGVPDTQYF. The full variable domain, rest sourced from reference TRBV5-1 and TRBJ2-3, is KAGVTQTPRYLIKTRGQQVTLSCSPISGHRSVSWYQQTPGQGLQFLFEYFSETQRNKGNFPGRFSGRQFSNSRSEMNVSTLELGDSALYLCASSFLAGVPDTQYFGPGTRLTVL.

The chain employs TRBV27 and TRBJ2-2; 9 nucleotides line up with TRBD2. CDR3 length: 15 amino acids. Per germline, CDR1 MNHEY and CDR2 SMNVEV (reference sequence). The V and J ends lost 3 bases and 5 bases, in that order; junction bases with no gene match: 4. The CDR3 here is CASSFSLAGTGELFF. DNA for the CDR3: TGTGCCAGCAGTTTTAGCCTAGCGGGGACCGGGGAGCTGTTTTTT.

The sample holds a few counts of this clonotype. This chain links TRBV11-1 with TRBJ1-1; maybe TRBD1 (6 bases). The CDR3 runs to 14 residues. V was clipped by 1 base and J by 5 bases, with 11 bases between them. The germline V gene encodes CDR1 SGHAT and CDR2 FQDESV (reference sequence). Here the CDR3 DNA reads TGTGCCAGCAGCTTAGTAACAGGGCGAACTGAAGCTTTCTTT. Its protein is CASSLVTGRTEAFF.

This clonotype was detected once. The chain combines TRBV12-3 or TRBV12-4 with TRBJ2-2; D possibly matches TRBD1 or TRBD2 (5 bases each). The ends were cut back, 6 bases at V and 4 bases at J, with 18 bases in the middle. This CDR3 has 16 amino acids. CDR3 in amino acids: CASRLEIQRGTGELFF. The CDR3 DNA follows: TGTGCCAGCAGGCTAGAGATTCAGAGGGGCACCGGGGAGCTGTTTTTT.